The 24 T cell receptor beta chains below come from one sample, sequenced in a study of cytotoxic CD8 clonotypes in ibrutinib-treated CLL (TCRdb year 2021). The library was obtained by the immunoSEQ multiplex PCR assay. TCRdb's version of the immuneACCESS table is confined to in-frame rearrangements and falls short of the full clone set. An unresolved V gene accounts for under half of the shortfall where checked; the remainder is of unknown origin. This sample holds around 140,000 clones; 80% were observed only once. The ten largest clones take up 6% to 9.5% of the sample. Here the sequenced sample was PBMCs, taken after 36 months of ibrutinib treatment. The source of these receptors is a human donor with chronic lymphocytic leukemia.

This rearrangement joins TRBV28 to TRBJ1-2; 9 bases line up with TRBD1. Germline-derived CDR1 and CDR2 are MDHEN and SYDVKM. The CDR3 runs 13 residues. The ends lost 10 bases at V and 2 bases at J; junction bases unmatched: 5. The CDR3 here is CATRTGANYGYTF. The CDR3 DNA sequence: TGTGCCACGCGGACAGGGGCGAACTATGGCTACACCTTC.

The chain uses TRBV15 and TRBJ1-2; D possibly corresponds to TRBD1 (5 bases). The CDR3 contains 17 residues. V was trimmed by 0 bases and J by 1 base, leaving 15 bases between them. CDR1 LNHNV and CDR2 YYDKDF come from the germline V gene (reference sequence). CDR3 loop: CATSRDFGTPLNYGYTF. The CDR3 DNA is TGTGCCACCAGCAGAGATTTTGGGACGCCCCTTAACTATGGCTACACCTTC.

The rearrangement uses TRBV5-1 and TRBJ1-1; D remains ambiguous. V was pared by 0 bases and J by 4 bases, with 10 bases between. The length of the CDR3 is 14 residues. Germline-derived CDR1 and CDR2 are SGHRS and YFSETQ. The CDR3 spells CASSLGRAGTEAFF. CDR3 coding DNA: TGCGCCAGCAGCTTGGGAAGGGCGGGCACTGAAGCTTTCTTT.

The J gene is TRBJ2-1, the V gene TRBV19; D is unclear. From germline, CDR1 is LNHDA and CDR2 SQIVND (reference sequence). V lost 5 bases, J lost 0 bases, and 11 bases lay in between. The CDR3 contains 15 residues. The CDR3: CASSVNSNSYNEQFF. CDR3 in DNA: TGTGCCAGTAGTGTCAACAGTAACTCCTACAATGAGCAGTTCTTC.

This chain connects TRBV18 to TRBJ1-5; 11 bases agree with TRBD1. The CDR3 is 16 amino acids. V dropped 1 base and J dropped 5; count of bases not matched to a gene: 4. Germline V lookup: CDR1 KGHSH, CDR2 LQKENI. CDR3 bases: TGTGCCAGCTCACCACAGGGGACAGGGGGTTATCAGCCCCAGCATTTT. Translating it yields CASSPQGTGGYQPQHF.

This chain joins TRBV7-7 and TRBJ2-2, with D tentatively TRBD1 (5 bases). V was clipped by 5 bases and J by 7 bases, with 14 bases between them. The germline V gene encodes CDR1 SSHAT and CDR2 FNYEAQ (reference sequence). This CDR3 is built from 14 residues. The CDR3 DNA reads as TGTGCCAGCAGCCGACAGTGGGTTGACGGGGAGCTGTTTTTT. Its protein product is CASSRQWVDGELFF.

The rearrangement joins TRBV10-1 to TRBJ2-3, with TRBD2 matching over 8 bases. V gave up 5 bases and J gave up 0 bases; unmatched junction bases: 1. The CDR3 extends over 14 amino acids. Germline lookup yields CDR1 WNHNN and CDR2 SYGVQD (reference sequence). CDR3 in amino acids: CASSPSGSTDTQYF. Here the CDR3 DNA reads TGCGCCAGCAGTCCTAGCGGGAGCACAGATACGCAGTATTTT.

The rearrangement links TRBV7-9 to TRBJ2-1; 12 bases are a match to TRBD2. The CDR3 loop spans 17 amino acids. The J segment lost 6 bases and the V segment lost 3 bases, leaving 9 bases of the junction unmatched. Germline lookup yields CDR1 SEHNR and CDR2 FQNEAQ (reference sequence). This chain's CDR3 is CASSFRRLAGEFNEQFF. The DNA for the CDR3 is TGTGCCAGCAGCTTCCGCAGACTAGCGGGGGAGTTCAATGAGCAGTTCTTC.

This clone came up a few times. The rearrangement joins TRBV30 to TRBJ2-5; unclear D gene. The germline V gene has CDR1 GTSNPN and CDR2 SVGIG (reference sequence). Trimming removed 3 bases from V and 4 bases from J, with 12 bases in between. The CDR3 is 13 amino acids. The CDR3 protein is CAWSGLLTETQYF. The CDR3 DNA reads TGTGCCTGGAGCGGGCTGCTGACAGAGACCCAGTACTTC.

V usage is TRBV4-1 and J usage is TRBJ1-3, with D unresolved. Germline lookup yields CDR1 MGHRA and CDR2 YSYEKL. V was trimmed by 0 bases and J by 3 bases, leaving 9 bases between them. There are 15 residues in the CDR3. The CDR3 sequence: CASSQDEVVGNTIYF. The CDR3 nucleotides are TGCGCCAGCAGCCAAGACGAGGTTGTTGGAAACACCATATATTTT.

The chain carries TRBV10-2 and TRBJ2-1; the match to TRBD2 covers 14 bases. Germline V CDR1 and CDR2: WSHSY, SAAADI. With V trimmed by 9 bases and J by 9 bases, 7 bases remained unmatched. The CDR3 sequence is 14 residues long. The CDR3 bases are TGCGCCAGTAGGGGGACTAGCGGGAGTTTTGAGCAGTTCTTC. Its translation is CASRGTSGSFEQFF.

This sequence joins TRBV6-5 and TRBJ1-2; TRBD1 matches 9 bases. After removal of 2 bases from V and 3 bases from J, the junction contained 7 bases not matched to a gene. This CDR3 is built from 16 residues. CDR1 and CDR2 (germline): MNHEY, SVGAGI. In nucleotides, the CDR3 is TGTGCCAGCAGTTACACTTGGACAGGGGAGTACTATGGCTACACCTTC. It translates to CASSYTWTGEYYGYTF.

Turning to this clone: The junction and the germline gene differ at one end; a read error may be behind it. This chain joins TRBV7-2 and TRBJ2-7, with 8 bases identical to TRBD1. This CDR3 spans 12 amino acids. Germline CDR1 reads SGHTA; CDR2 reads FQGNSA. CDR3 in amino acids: CASSQRQGRNHF. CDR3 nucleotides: TGTGCCAGCAGCCAAAGACAGGGGAGAAACCACTTC.

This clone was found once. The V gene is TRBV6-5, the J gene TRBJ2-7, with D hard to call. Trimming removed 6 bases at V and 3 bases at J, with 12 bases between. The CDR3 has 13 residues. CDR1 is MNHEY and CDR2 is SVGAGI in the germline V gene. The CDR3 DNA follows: TGTGCCAGCAGAGAACACGGAAACTACGAGCAGTACTTC. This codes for CASREHGNYEQYF.

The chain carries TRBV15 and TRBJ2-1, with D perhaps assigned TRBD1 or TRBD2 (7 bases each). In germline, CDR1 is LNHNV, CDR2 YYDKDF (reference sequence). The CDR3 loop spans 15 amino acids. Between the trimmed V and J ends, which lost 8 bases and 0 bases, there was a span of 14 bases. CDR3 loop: CATSQGGSSYNEQFF. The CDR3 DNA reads TGTGCCACCTCCCAGGGGGGGAGCTCCTACAATGAGCAGTTCTTC.

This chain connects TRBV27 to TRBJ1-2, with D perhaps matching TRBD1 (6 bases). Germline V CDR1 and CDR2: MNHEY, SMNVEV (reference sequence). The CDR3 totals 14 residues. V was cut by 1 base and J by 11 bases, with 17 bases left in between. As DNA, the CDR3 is TGTGCCAGCAGTTTATATGAGGGGGTACAATGGTACACCTTC. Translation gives CASSLYEGVQWYTF.

The CDR3 DNA reads TGTGCCAGCAGCCAAGTGGCTTTAGCAGGCGAGCAGTACTTC. It translates to CASSQVALAGEQYF. The chain joins TRBV4-2 to TRBJ2-7; D is unresolved. Germline V gene sequence: CDR1 LGHNA, CDR2 YNFKEQ. V lost 1 base to trimming and J lost 6 bases, with 13 bases between them. The CDR3 runs 14 residues.

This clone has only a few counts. The CDR3 sequence is CASSDIHSGLTYEQYF. In nucleotides, the CDR3 is TGTGCCAGCAGTGATATACACTCCGGGTTAACCTACGAGCAGTACTTC. The chain has TRBV6-1 and TRBJ2-7; no clear D gene. Germline-derived CDR1 and CDR2 are MNHNS and SASEGT. The V end lost 3 bases, the J end lost 2 bases, and 17 bases lay between the germline ends. The CDR3 loop spans 16 amino acids.

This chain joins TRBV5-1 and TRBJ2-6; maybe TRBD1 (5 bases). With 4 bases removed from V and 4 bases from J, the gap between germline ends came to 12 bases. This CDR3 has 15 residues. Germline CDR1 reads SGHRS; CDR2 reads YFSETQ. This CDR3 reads CASSTTVPGANVLTF. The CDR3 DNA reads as TGCGCCAGCAGCACGACAGTACCCGGGGCCAACGTCCTGACTTTC.

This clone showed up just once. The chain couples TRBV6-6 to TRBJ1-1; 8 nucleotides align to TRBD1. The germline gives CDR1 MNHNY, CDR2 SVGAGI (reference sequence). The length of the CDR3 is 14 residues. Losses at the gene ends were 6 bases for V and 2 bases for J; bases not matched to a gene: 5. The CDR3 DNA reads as TGTGCCAGCAGCACGGACAGGGCAAACACTGAAGCTTTCTTT. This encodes CASSTDRANTEAFF.

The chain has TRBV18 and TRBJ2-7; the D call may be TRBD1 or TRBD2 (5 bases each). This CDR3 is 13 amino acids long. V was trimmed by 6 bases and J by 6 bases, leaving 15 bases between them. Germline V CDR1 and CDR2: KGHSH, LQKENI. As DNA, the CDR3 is TGTGCCAGCTCCCCTAGGGACGGGGCCGAGCAGTACTTC. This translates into CASSPRDGAEQYF.

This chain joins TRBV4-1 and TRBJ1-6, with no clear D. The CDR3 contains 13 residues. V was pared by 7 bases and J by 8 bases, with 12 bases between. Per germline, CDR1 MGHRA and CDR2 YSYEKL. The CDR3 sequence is CASKGGRDSPLHF. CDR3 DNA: TGCGCCAGCAAAGGCGGTCGGGATTCACCCCTCCACTTT.

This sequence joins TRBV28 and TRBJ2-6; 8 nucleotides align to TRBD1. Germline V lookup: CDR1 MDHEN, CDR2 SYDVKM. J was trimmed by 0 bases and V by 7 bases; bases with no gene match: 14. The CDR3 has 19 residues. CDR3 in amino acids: CASTPPRGLRVSGANVLTF. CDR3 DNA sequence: TGTGCCAGCACCCCGCCCAGGGGGCTAAGGGTCTCTGGGGCCAACGTCCTGACTTTC.

The CDR3 loop is CASSLWGDQSSYNSPLHF. In DNA, the CDR3 is TGTGCCAGCAGTTTATGGGGGGACCAGAGCTCCTATAATTCACCCCTCCACTTT. V and J are TRBV27 and TRBJ1-6; weak D call: TRBD1 (5 bases). The CDR3 consists of 18 residues. V gave up 1 base and J gave up 0 bases, with 13 bases separating them. Germline V gene data show CDR1 as MNHEY and CDR2 as SMNVEV (reference sequence).